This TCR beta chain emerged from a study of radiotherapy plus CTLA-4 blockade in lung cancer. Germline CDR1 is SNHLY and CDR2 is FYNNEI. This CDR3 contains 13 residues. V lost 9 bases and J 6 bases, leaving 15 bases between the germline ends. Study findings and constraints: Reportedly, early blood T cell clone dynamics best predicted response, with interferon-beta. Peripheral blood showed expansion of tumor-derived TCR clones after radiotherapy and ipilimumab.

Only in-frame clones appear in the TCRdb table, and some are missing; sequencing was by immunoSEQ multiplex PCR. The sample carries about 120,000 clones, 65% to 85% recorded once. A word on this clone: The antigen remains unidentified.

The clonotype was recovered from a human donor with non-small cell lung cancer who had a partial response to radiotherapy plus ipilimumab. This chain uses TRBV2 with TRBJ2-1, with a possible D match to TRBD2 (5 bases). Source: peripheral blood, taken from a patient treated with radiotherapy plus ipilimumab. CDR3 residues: CASGEQLPNEQFF. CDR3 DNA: TGTGCCAGTGGGGAGCAGCTTCCCAATGAGCAGTTCTTC.